This record concerns one T cell receptor (beta chain) sequence. As yet, its antigen is unknown. The assay was immunoSEQ multiplex PCR, and TCRdb's table has in-frame clones only and misses some. The sample records fewer than 2.5 million clones, roughly 93% being singletons. The data were obtained in a study of shared clonotypes between healthy human individuals. Study-wide findings and caveats: Across subsets, estimated richness was generally greater for naive than for memory populations. In contrast to clonotypes shared by all four donors, non-shared clonotypes had lower generation probabilities. Owing to a small donor count, the genetic and exposure-history diversity represented was limited.

The germline gives CDR1 MNHEY, CDR2 SMNVEV (reference sequence). The CDR3 totals 14 residues. V was clipped by 6 bases and J by 3 bases, with 14 bases between them. Sample: naive CD4+ T cells from PBMCs. Subset of the sample: CD45RA+ positively selected. This sequence joins TRBV27 and TRBJ1-1, with unresolved D. This sequence was found in a man younger than 30 in good health. Some clones in this sample may be carry-over from other donors' samples. CDR3 sequence reads: CASRRSDGYTEAFF. DNA of the CDR3: TGTGCCAGCAGGCGATCTGACGGCTACACTGAAGCTTTCTTT.